This T cell receptor beta chain stems from a study of CD8+ T cells in alopecia areata. V gave up 4 bases and J gave up 1 base, with 11 bases separating them. The germline CDR1 and CDR2 sequences are SGHDT and YYEEEE. This CDR3 contains 14 residues. cDNA reverse transcribed from extracted RNA served as the sequencing template. Generated by immunoSEQ multiplex PCR, the TCRdb table keeps only in-frame clones and is missing some. The sample records 150,000 to 250,000 clones, around 60% being singletons. Treatment in this sample: oral pan-JAK inhibitor, 5-10 mg twice daily. Regarding this clone: No antigen is known for it.

Study results and caveats: With patients, TCR sharing proved less clear than in mice, a difference possibly related to HLA. Given one nonresponder, whether baseline CD8+ expansion relates to response remains uncertain. Higher clonality than in normal scalp was seen in lesional scalp, especially alopecia totalis/universalis.

This clonotype originated in a human donor with alopecia areata. V gene TRBV5-6 combines with J gene TRBJ2-5; either TRBD1 or TRBD2 may supply D (5 bases each). The source was CD4+ T cells sorted from blood, collected at week 4, from a patient treated with tofacitinib. CDR3 sequence reads: CASSPGTAQETQYF. For the CDR3, the DNA is TGTGCCAGCAGCCCAGGGACGGCCCAAGAGACCCAGTACTTC.